Given below is one T cell receptor beta chain in context. With 4 bases clipped from V and 8 bases from J, the junction kept 5 bases outside the gene matches. From germline, CDR1 is GTSNPN and CDR2 SVGIG (reference sequence). This CDR3 spans 13 amino acids. Measured with immunoSEQ multiplex PCR; TCRdb has only the in-frame clones, and not every one. Of over 40,000 clones listed, 75% to 85% are singletons. This specimen comes from a study of blood T cell repertoires in COVID-19. This clonotype originated in a middle-aged man with acute or convalescent COVID-19. The chain carries TRBV30 and TRBJ2-2; 9 bases are shared with TRBD1. The material sequenced was peripheral blood. The CDR3 DNA follows: TGTGCCTGGAAGGGACAGGGTGTGGGGGAGCTGTTTTTT. Its translation is CAWKGQGVGELFF.